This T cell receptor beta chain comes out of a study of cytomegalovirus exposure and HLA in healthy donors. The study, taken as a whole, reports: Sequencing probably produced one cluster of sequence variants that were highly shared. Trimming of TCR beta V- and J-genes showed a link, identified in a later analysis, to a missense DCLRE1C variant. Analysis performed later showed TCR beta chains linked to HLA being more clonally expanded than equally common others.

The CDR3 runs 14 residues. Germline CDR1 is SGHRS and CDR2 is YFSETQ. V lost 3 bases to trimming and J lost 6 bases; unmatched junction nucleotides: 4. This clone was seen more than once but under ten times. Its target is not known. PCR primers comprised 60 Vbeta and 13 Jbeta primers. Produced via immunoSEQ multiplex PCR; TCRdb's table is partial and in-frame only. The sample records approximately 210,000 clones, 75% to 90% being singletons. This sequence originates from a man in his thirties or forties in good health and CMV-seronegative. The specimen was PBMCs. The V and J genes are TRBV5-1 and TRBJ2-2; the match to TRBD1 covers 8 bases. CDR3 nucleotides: TGCGCCAGCAGCTCTCGGACAGGGTCCGGGGAGCTGTTTTTT. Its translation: CASSSRTGSGELFF. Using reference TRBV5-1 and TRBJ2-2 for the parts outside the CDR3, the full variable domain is KAGVTQTPRYLIKTRGQQVTLSCSPISGHRSVSWYQQTPGQGLQFLFEYFSETQRNKGNFPGRFSGRQFSNSRSEMNVSTLELGDSALYLCASSSRTGSGELFFGEGSRLTVL.